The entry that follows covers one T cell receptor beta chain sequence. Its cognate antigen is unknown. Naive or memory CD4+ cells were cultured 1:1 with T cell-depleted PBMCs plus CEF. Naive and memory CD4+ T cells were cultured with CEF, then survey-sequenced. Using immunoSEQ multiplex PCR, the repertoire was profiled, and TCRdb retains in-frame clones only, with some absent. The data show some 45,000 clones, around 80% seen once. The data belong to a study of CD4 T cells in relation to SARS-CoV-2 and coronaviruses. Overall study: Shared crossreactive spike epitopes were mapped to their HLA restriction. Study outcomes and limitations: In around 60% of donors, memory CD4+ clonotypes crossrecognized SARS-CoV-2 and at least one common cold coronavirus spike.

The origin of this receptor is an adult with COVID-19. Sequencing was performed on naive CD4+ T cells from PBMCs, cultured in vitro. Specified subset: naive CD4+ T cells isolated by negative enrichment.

The CDR3 bases are TGTGCCTGGGGTGACAGGGCGAATTCACCCCTCCACTTT. Amino acids: CAWGDRANSPLHF. This rearrangement joins TRBV30 to TRBJ1-6, with TRBD1 identical over 7 bases. V was pared by 5 bases and J by 7 bases, with 5 bases of the junction left unmatched. Germline CDR1 reads GTSNPN; CDR2 reads SVGIG (reference sequence). The CDR3 spans 13 residues.